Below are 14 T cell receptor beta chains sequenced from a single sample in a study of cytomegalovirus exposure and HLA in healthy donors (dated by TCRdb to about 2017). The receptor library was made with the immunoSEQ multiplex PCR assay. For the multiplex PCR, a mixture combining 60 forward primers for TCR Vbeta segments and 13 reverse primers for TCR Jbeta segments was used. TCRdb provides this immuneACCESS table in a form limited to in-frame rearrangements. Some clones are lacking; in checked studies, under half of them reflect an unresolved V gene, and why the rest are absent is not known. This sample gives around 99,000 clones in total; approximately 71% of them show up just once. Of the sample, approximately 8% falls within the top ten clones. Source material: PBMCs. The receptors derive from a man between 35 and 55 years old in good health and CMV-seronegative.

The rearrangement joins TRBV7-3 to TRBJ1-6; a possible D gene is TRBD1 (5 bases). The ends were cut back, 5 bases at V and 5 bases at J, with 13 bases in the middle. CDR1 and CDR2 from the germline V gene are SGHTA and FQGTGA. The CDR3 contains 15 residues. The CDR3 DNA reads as TGTGCCAGCAGCCCCCAGGGCGGGAATAATTCACCCCTCCACTTT. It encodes CASSPQGGNNSPLHF. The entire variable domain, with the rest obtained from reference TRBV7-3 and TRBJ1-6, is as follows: GAGVSQTPSNKVTEKGKYVELRCDPISGHTALYWYRQSLGQGPEFLIYFQGTGAADDSGLPNDRFFAVRPEGSVSTLKIQRTERGDSAVYLCASSPQGGNNSPLHFGNGTRLTVT.

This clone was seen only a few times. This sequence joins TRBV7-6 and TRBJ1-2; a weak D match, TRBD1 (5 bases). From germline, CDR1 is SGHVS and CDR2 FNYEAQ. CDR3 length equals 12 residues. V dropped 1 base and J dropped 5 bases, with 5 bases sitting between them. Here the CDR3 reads CASSLEGYGYTF. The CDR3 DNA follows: TGTGCCAGCAGCTTAGAGGGGTATGGCTACACCTTC.

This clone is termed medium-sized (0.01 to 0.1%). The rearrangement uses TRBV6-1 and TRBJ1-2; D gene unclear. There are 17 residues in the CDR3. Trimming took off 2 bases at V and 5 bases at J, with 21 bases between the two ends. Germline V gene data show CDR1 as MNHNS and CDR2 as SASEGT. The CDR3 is CASSEMAVSGRVYGYTF. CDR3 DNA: TGTGCCAGCAGTGAAATGGCTGTATCTGGGAGGGTTTATGGCTACACCTTC.

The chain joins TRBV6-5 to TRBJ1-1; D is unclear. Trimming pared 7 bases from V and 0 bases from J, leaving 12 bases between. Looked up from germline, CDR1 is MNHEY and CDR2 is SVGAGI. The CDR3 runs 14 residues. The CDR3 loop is CASILRAVNTEAFF. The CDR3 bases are TGTGCCAGCATCTTGAGGGCGGTGAACACTGAAGCTTTCTTT.

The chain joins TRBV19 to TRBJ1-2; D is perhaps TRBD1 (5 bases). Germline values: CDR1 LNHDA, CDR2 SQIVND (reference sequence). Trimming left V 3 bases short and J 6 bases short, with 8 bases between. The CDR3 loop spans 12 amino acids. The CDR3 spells CASSMQGHGYTF. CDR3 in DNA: TGTGCCAGTAGTATGCAGGGTCATGGCTACACCTTC.

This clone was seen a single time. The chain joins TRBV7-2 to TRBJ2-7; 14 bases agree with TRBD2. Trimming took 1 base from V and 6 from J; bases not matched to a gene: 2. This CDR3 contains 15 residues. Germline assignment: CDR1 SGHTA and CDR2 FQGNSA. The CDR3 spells CASSLETSGGVEQYF. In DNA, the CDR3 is TGTGCCAGCAGCTTAGAGACTAGCGGGGGGGTCGAGCAGTACTTC.

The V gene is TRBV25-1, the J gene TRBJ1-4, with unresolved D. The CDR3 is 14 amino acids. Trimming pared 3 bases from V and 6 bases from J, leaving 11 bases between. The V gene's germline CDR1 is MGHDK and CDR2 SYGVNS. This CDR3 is CASSESGGDEKLFF. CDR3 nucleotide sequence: TGTGCCAGCAGTGAGTCGGGAGGAGATGAAAAACTGTTTTTT. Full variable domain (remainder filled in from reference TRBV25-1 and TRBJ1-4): EADIYQTPRYLVIGTGKKITLECSQTMGHDKMYWYQQDPGMELHLIHYSYGVNSTEKGDLSSESTVSRIRTEHFPLTLESARPSHTSQYLCASSESGGDEKLFFGSGTQLSVL.

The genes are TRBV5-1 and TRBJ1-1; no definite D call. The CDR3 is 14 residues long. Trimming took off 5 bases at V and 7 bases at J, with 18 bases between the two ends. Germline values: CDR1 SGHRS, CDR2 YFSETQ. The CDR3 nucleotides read TGCGCCAGCAGTCCTACGAGGGTGCATAGTGAAGCTTTCTTT. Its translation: CASSPTRVHSEAFF.

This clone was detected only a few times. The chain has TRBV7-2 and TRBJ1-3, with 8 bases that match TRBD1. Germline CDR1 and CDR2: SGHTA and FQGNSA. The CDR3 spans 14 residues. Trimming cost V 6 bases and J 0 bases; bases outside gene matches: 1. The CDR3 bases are TGTGCCAGCAGAGACAGGGGCTCTGGAAACACCATATATTTT. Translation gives CASRDRGSGNTIYF.

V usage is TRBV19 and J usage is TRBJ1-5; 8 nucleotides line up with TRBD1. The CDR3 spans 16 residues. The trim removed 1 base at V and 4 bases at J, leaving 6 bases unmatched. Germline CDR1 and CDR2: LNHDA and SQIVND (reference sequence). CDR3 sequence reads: CASSIGTGFLNQPQHF. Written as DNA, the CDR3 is TGTGCCAGTAGTATAGGGACAGGGTTCCTGAATCAGCCCCAGCATTTT.

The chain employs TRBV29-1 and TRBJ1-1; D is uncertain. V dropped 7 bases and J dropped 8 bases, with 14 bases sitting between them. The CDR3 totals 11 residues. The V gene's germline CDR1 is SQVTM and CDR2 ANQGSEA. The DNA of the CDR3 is TGCAGCGGTGCCCAAATGAGAGAAGCTTTCTTT. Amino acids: CSGAQMREAFF.

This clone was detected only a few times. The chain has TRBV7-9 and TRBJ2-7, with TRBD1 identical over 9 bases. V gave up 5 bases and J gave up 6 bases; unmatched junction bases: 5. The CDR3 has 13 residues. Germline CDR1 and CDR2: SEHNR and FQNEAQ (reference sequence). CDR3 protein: CASSPGTGFEQYF. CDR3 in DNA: TGTGCCAGCAGCCCCGGGACAGGGTTCGAGCAGTACTTC.

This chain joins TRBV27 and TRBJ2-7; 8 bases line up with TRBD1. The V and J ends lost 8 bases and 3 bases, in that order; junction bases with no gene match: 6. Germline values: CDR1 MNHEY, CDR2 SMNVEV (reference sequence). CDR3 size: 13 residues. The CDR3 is CASGQGLLYEQYF. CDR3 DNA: TGTGCCAGCGGACAGGGATTGCTCTACGAGCAGTACTTC.

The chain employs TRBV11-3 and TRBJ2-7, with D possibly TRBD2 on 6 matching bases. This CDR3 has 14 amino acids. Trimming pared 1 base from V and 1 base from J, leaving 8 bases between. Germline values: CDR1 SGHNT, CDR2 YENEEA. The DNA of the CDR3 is TGTGCCAGCAGCTTAGTGGCGGGGTCCTACGAGCAGTACTTC. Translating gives CASSLVAGSYEQYF.